The 26 T cell receptor beta chains in this list originate from one sample, sequenced in a study of blood T cell repertoires in COVID-19. Profiling relied on immunoSEQ multiplex PCR, and the TCRdb table lists in-frame clones only, not all of them. The table includes under 200,000 clones, approximately 88% detected once. The sample taken for sequencing was peripheral blood. The receptors here all came from a woman aged 55 to 70 with acute or convalescent COVID-19.

V usage is TRBV11-3 and J usage is TRBJ2-3, with TRBD2 matching 9 bases. The CDR3 contains 16 residues. Germline CDR1 and CDR2: SGHNT and YENEEA. Germline trimming cut 1 base from V and 5 bases from J; bases unmatched to any gene: 7. This CDR3 reads CASSLVAGGPKDTQYF. The CDR3 bases are TGTGCCAGCAGCTTAGTTGCGGGGGGGCCGAAAGATACGCAGTATTTT. The variable domain in full, with the rest retrieved from reference TRBV11-3 and TRBJ2-3, is EAGVVQSPRYKIIEKKQPVAFWCNPISGHNTLYWYLQNLGQGPELLIRYENEEAVDDSQLPKDRFSAERLKGVDSTLKIQPAELGDSAVYLCASSLVAGGPKDTQYFGPGTRLTVL.

This chain joins TRBV5-4 and TRBJ1-2; TRBD1 aligns across 7 bases. CDR3 length equals 14 residues. Germline assignment: CDR1 SGHNT and CDR2 YYREEE (reference sequence). V was clipped by 0 bases and J by 8 bases; unmatched bases: 7. The CDR3 sequence: CASSLDRGSGGYTF. Written as DNA, the CDR3 is TGTGCCAGCAGCTTGGACAGGGGATCGGGGGGCTACACCTTC.

This chain joins TRBV7-8 and TRBJ1-2; 8 positions agree with TRBD1. CDR1 and CDR2 from the germline V gene are SGHVS and FQNEAQ. The length of the CDR3 is 16 residues. V gave up 4 bases and J gave up 1 base; unmatched junction bases: 8. The CDR3 DNA follows: TGTGCCAGCAGCTCGGCCCTGACAGGGGATAACTATGGCTACACCTTC. It yields the protein CASSSALTGDNYGYTF.

The rearrangement links TRBV30 to TRBJ2-7; tentative D call: TRBD1 (6 bases). The CDR3 is 12 residues long. V was cut by 1 base and J by 5 bases, with 9 bases left in between. CDR1 GTSNPN and CDR2 SVGIG come from the germline V gene (reference sequence). CDR3 nucleotides: TGTGCCTGGAGTGAGGGGGAGAACGAGCAGTACTTC. Translated: CAWSEGENEQYF. The full variable domain, its missing parts supplied by reference TRBV30 and TRBJ2-7, is SQTIHQWPATLVQPVGSPLSLECTVEGTSNPNLYWYRQAAGRGLQLLFYSVGIGQISSEVPQNLSASRPQDRQFILSSKKLLLSDSGFYLCAWSEGENEQYFGPGTRLTVT.

Only one count was recorded for this clone. V is TRBV5-1 and J is TRBJ2-7; 9 bases align to TRBD1. The trim removed 2 bases at V and 3 bases at J, leaving 6 bases unmatched. This CDR3 has 15 residues. Germline CDR1 is SGHRS and CDR2 is YFSETQ. The CDR3 here is CASSLTGTGSYEQYF. Here the CDR3 DNA reads TGCGCCAGCAGCTTAACCGGGACAGGGAGCTACGAGCAGTACTTC. The full variable domain, its missing parts supplied by reference TRBV5-1 and TRBJ2-7, is KAGVTQTPRYLIKTRGQQVTLSCSPISGHRSVSWYQQTPGQGLQFLFEYFSETQRNKGNFPGRFSGRQFSNSRSEMNVSTLELGDSALYLCASSLTGTGSYEQYFGPGTRLTVT.

The chain has TRBV6-2 or TRBV6-3 and TRBJ2-2; 11 bases agree with TRBD2. Trimming took 2 bases from V and 6 from J; bases not matched to a gene: 8. This CDR3 comprises 17 residues. The germline V gene has CDR1 MNHEY and CDR2 SVGEGT. The chain's CDR3 is CASSYPLAGGGAGELFF. The DNA of the CDR3 is TGTGCCAGCAGTTACCCCCTAGCGGGGGGCGGGGCCGGGGAGCTGTTTTTT.

The V and J genes are TRBV27 and TRBJ2-1; the match to TRBD2 covers 11 bases. CDR3 size: 18 residues. The germline gives CDR1 MNHEY, CDR2 SMNVEV (reference sequence). V lost 5 bases to trimming and J lost 8 bases; unmatched junction nucleotides: 17. CDR3 DNA sequence: TGTGCCAGCAGTCCACTTCTTAGCGGGGGGGCTTTAGTAGATGAGCAGTTCTTC. Its protein is CASSPLLSGGALVDEQFF.

This clone occurred a few times. The rearrangement joins TRBV13 to TRBJ2-1; 14 bases match TRBD2. Losses at the gene ends were 4 bases for V and 8 bases for J; bases not matched to a gene: 28. This CDR3 is built from 23 residues. Germline CDR1 and CDR2: PRHDT and FYEKMQ (reference sequence). The CDR3 nucleotides read TGTGCCAGCAGCTGGGGAGCCGGGACAGGGGAAGGACTAGCGGGGGGCCCCCTTGATGAGCAGTTCTTC. Encoded protein: CASSWGAGTGEGLAGGPLDEQFF.

The chain is built from TRBV6-5 and TRBJ1-4; 7 bases match TRBD1. Germline V gene data show CDR1 as MNHEY and CDR2 as SVGAGI. The CDR3 extends over 15 amino acids. V lost 0 bases, J lost 8 bases, and 6 bases stayed unmatched. The CDR3 is CASSYSNRGREKLFF. DNA for the CDR3: TGTGCCAGCAGTTACTCGAACAGGGGTAGGGAAAAACTGTTTTTT.

The chain links TRBV28 to TRBJ1-5; 9 bases match TRBD1. V shed 5 bases and J 3 bases; nucleotides not matched to a gene: 5. This CDR3 is 15 amino acids long. CDR1 and CDR2 from the germline V gene are MDHEN and SYDVKM. CDR3 loop: CASSNDRGNNQPQHF. CDR3 nucleotide sequence: TGTGCCAGCAGTAACGACAGGGGGAACAATCAGCCCCAGCATTTT.

In this sample, this clone turned up once. This sequence joins TRBV12-5 and TRBJ2-2; D might be TRBD2 (6 bases). The CDR3 consists of 15 residues. From germline, CDR1 is LGHNT and CDR2 FRNRAP. With 4 bases removed from V and 7 bases from J, the gap between germline ends came to 16 bases. The CDR3 protein is CASGSGGKRIGELFF. CDR3 nucleotides: TGTGCTAGTGGTTCCGGGGGTAAGAGGATCGGGGAGCTGTTTTTT. The full variable domain, its missing parts supplied by reference TRBV12-5 and TRBJ2-2, is DARVTQTPRHKVTEMGQEVTMRCQPILGHNTVFWYRQTMMQGLELLAYFRNRAPLDDSGMPKDRFSAEMPDATLATLKIQPSEPRDSAVYFCASGSGGKRIGELFFGEGSRLTVL.

Only a few counts were recorded for this clone. The rearrangement links TRBV19 to TRBJ2-3, with D unclear. The V gene lost 3 bases and the J gene lost 7 bases, with 11 bases spanning the gap. Germline CDR1 LNHDA, CDR2 SQIVND (reference sequence). The CDR3 runs to 13 residues. The CDR3 loop reads CASSIGSPNTQYF. As DNA, the CDR3 is TGTGCCAGTAGTATCGGTAGTCCAAATACGCAGTATTTT.

The CDR3 spells CASSSSGGTYEQYF. The CDR3 DNA follows: TGTGCCAGCAGCTCTAGCGGGGGGACCTACGAGCAGTACTTC. The gene calls are TRBV7-2 and TRBJ2-7; TRBD2 matches 11 bases. Trimming at V came to 4 bases and at J to 2 bases, leaving 1 base not matched to a gene. The CDR3 consists of 14 residues. Germline lookup yields CDR1 SGHTA and CDR2 FQGNSA.

The chain employs TRBV6-1 and TRBJ2-7; D unresolved. The germline V gene encodes CDR1 MNHNS and CDR2 SASEGT. The CDR3 length is 15 residues. V lost 1 base to trimming and J lost 2 bases, with 12 bases between them. CDR3 coding DNA: TGTGCCAGCAGTGAAGAGTGGCTCCCGACCTACGAGCAGTACTTC. Its translation: CASSEEWLPTYEQYF.

The DNA of the CDR3 is TGTGCCAGCAGCTTAGATAGGAACAGGCTTTCCTCTGGAAACACCATATATTTT. Residues: CASSLDRNRLSSGNTIYF. The gene calls are TRBV7-9 and TRBJ1-3, with a tentative D call TRBD1 (5 bases). The CDR3 runs 18 residues. V shed 1 base and J shed 0 bases, with 16 bases lying between them. Germline lookup yields CDR1 SEHNR and CDR2 FQNEAQ (reference sequence).

This sequence joins TRBV7-6 and TRBJ1-1; 7 bases match TRBD1. The germline gives CDR1 SGHVS, CDR2 FNYEAQ. The CDR3 contains 15 residues. With 5 bases clipped from V and 1 base from J, the junction kept 7 bases outside the gene matches. CDR3 sequence reads: CASSHPGTENTEAFF. As DNA, the CDR3 is TGTGCCAGCAGCCATCCCGGGACAGAGAACACTGAAGCTTTCTTT. The full variable domain, its missing parts supplied by reference TRBV7-6 and TRBJ1-1, is GAGVSQSPRYKVTKRGQDVALRCDPISGHVSLYWYRQALGQGPEFLTYFNYEAQQDKSGLPNDRFSAERPEGSISTLTIQRTEQRDSAMYRCASSHPGTENTEAFFGQGTRLTVV.

The chain couples TRBV11-3 to TRBJ1-1; maybe TRBD1 (5 bases). Trimming cost V 5 bases and J 3 bases, with 22 bases left between them. Looked up from germline, CDR1 is SGHNT and CDR2 is YENEEA. The CDR3 length is 17 residues. The CDR3 is CASSRRWRGSSDTEAFF. In DNA form, the CDR3 reads TGTGCCAGCAGCCGTCGGTGGAGGGGTTCCTCAGACACTGAAGCTTTCTTT.

The chain recombines TRBV19 with TRBJ2-3; D not certain. The CDR3 loop spans 16 amino acids. With 3 bases removed from V and 1 base from J, the gap between germline ends came to 14 bases. Per the germline V gene, CDR1 is LNHDA and CDR2 is SQIVND (reference sequence). This chain's CDR3 is CASSMRSAPRTDTQYF. As DNA, the CDR3 is TGTGCCAGTAGTATGAGGTCGGCACCTCGCACAGATACGCAGTATTTT.

The J gene is TRBJ1-5, the V gene TRBV7-2; 12 nucleotides agree with TRBD1. Germline loops: CDR1 SGHTA, CDR2 FQGNSA. The junction had 7 bases not matched to a gene; V was cut back by 4 bases and J by 6 bases. This CDR3 has 16 amino acids. CDR3 nucleotides: TGTGCCAGCAGCTATACCGGGACAGGGGGCCTTCAGCCCCAGCATTTT. Translating gives CASSYTGTGGLQPQHF.

V is TRBV11-2 and J is TRBJ2-1, with 14 bases identical to TRBD2. There are 18 residues in the CDR3. Germline trimming cut 3 bases from V and 0 bases from J; bases unmatched to any gene: 4. From germline, CDR1 is SGHAT and CDR2 FQNNGV. CDR3 protein: CASSLGLAGVYSYNEQFF. CDR3 sequence (DNA): TGTGCCAGCAGCTTGGGACTAGCGGGGGTTTACTCCTACAATGAGCAGTTCTTC.

This rearrangement joins TRBV11-3 to TRBJ2-7; 8 bases are a match to TRBD1. The germline CDR1 and CDR2 sequences are SGHNT and YENEEA. Germline trimming cut 8 bases from V and 0 bases from J; bases unmatched to any gene: 3. This CDR3 is built from 13 residues. The CDR3 is CASGRGPSYEQYF. For the CDR3, the DNA is TGTGCCAGCGGCAGGGGGCCCTCCTACGAGCAGTACTTC.

CDR3 protein: CARSPMTSGGVYEQYF. The CDR3 bases are TGTGCCAGAAGCCCGATGACTAGCGGGGGTGTTTACGAGCAGTACTTC. The rearrangement uses TRBV7-5 and TRBJ2-7; TRBD2 was called by the table and not checked on the DNA. TRBV7-5 constitutes a pseudogene. CDR3 length: 16 amino acids.

V is TRBV4-1 and J is TRBJ1-2, with D possibly TRBD1 on 6 matching bases. V lost 4 bases to trimming and J lost 4 bases, with 13 bases between them. Germline-derived CDR1 and CDR2 are MGHRA and YSYEKL. There are 14 residues in the CDR3. This CDR3 is CASSPDRNTYGYTF. The CDR3 DNA reads as TGCGCCAGCAGCCCGGACAGAAATACCTATGGCTACACCTTC.

In DNA form, the CDR3 reads TGTGCCAGCAGCTCCCCGAACACTGAAGCTTTCTTT. Amino acids: CASSSPNTEAFF. The V gene is TRBV12-3 or TRBV12-4, the J gene TRBJ1-1; D gene uncertain. This CDR3 is 12 amino acids long. V lost 6 bases to trimming and J lost 1 base, with 6 bases between them.

This clone showed up just once. V is TRBV7-9 and J is TRBJ1-2, with 7 nucleotides matching TRBD1. V gave up 6 bases and J gave up 2 bases; unmatched junction bases: 9. Per the germline V gene, CDR1 is SEHNR and CDR2 is FQNEAQ (reference sequence). The length of the CDR3 is 15 residues. CDR3: CASRLFRQGNYGYTF. The CDR3 nucleotides are TGTGCCAGCAGACTTTTCCGACAGGGCAACTATGGCTACACCTTC.

The V and J genes are TRBV24-1 and TRBJ1-5; no clear D gene. CDR3 length equals 15 residues. The germline gives CDR1 KGHDR, CDR2 SFDVKD. Deletions cut 6 bases from V and 1 base from J, with 12 bases between. CDR3: CATSTNSGSNQPQHF. Written as DNA, the CDR3 is TGTGCCACCAGTACTAACTCCGGGAGCAATCAGCCCCAGCATTTT.